Given below is one T cell receptor (beta chain) in context. What it recognizes is unknown. Blocking oligonucleotides added to a second nested PCR suppressed unpaired genes. In TCRdb, the emulsion pairing reads were re-called with MiXCR into one record per CDR3 protein. The data contain approximately 40,000 distinct CDR3 sequences, under 50% of them singletons. An expanded emulsion RT-PCR with primers for all TCR V genes paired CD8+ T cell chains. This CDR3 is built from 14 residues. The germline gives CDR1 MDHEN, CDR2 SYDVKM. The germline V and J ends were trimmed by 5 bases and 6 bases, with 16 bases remaining between them. This sample was included in a study of T cell repertoires in breast cancer. Overall study: Breast cancer patients gave tumors, lymph nodes and blood; healthy donors gave blood. ER+/PR+ status applied to most of the 20 to 25 tumors. Average yield: roughly 540,000 sequences per sample and around 9.7 reads per input cell.

Study-wide points: TRBV7 predominance in shared TCRs may reflect tumor recognition or mispriming.

Sequences were obtained from CD8+ T cells. This chain uses TRBV28 with TRBJ1-2, with D perhaps TRBD1 (6 bases). This clonotype was sampled from a pool of human donors with breast cancer or a healthy control (not recorded which). The CDR3 is CASSDNRERDGYTF. In DNA, the CDR3 is TGTGCCAGCAGTGATAACAGGGAGAGGGATGGCTACACCTTC.